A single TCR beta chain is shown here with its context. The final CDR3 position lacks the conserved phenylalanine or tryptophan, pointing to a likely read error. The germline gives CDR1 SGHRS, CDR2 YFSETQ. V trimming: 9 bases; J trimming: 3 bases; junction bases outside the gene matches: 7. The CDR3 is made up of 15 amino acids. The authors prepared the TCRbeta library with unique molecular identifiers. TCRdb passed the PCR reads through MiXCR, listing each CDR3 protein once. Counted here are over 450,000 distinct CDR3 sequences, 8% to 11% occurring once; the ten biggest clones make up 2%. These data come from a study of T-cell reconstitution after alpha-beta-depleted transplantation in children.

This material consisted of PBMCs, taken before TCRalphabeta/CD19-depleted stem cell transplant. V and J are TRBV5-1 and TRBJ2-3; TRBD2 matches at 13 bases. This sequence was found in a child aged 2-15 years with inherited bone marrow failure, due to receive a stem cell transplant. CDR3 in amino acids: CATTPGLAGTDTQYL. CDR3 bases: TGCGCCACCACTCCGGGACTAGCGGGAACAGATACGCAGTATCTT.